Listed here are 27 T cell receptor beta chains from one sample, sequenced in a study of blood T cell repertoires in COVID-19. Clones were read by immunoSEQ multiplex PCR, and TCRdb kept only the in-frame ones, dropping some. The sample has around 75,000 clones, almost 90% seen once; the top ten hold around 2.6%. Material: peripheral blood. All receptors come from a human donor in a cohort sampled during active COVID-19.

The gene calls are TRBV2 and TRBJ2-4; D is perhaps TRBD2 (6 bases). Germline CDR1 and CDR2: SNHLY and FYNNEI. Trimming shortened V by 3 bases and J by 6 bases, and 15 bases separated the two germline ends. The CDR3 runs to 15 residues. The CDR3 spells CASSDGGPQRNIQYF. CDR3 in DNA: TGTGCCAGCAGTGACGGGGGTCCTCAGAGAAACATTCAGTACTTC.

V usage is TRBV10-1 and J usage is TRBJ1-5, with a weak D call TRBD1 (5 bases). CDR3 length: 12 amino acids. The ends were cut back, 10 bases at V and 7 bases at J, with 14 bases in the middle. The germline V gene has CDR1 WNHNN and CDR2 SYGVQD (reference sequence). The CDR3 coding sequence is TGCGCCACCTCGGTCAGGGAACAGCCCCAGCATTTT. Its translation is CATSVREQPQHF.

This CDR3 reads CASSWRREGTDTQYF. CDR3 nucleotide sequence: TGTGCCAGCAGTTGGCGGCGGGAGGGTACAGATACGCAGTATTTT. J is TRBJ2-3 and V is TRBV6-2 or TRBV6-3, with 9 bases that match TRBD2. V shed 4 bases, J shed 3 bases, and the junction held 5 bases outside the gene matches. CDR1 is MNHEY and CDR2 is SVGEGT in the germline V gene. The CDR3 runs to 15 residues.

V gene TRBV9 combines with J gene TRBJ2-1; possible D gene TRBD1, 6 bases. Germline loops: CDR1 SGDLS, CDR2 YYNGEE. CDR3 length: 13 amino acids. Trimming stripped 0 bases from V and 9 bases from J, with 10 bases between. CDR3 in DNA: TGTGCCAGCAGCGTAGACAGGGTAGGTGAGCAGTTCTTC. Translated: CASSVDRVGEQFF.

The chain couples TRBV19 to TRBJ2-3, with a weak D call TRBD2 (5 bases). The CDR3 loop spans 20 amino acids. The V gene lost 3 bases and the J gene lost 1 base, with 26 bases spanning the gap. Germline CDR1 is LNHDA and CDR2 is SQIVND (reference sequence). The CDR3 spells CASSIVILNLRGGGTDTQYF. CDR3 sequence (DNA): TGTGCCAGTAGTATCGTTATCTTGAACCTTCGGGGTGGCGGCACAGATACGCAGTATTTT. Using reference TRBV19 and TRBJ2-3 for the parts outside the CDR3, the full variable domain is DGGITQSPKYLFRKEGQNVTLSCEQNLNHDAMYWYRQDPGQGLRLIYYSQIVNDFQKGDIAEGYSVSREKKESFPLTVTSAQKNPTAFYLCASSIVILNLRGGGTDTQYFGPGTRLTVL.

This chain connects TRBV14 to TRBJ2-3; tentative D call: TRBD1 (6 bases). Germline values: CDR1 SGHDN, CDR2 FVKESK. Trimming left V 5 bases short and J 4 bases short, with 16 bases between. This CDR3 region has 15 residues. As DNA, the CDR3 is TGTGCCAGCAGCGGGTTCGGGACAATCGCAGATACGCAGTATTTT. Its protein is CASSGFGTIADTQYF.

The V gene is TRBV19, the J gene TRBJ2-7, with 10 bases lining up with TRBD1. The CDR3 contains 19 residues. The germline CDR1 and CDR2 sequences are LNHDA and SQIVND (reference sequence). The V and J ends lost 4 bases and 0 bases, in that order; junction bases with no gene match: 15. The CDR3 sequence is CASSRWDRGSARSSYEQYF. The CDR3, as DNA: TGTGCCAGTAGTAGGTGGGACAGGGGCTCCGCCAGAAGCTCCTACGAGCAGTACTTC. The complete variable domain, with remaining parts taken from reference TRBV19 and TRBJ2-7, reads DGGITQSPKYLFRKEGQNVTLSCEQNLNHDAMYWYRQDPGQGLRLIYYSQIVNDFQKGDIAEGYSVSREKKESFPLTVTSAQKNPTAFYLCASSRWDRGSARSSYEQYFGPGTRLTVT.

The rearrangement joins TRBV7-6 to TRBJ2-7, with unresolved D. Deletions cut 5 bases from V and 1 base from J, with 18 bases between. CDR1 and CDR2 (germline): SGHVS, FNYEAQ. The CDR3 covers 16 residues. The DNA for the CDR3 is TGTGCCAGCAGCCCACAAGTGGCGGCTACTTCCTACGAGCAGTACTTC. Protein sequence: CASSPQVAATSYEQYF.

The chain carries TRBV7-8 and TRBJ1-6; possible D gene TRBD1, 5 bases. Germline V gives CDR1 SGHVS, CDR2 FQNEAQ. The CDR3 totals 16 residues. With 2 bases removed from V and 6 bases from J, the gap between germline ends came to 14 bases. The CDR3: CASSLMAFRVNSPLHF. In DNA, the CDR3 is TGTGCCAGCAGCTTAATGGCCTTCAGGGTTAATTCACCCCTCCACTTT. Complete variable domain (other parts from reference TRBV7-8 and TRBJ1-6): GAGVSQSPRYKVAKRGQDVALRCDPISGHVSLFWYQQALGQGPEFLTYFQNEAQLDKSGLPSDRFFAERPEGSVSTLKIQRTQQEDSAVYLCASSLMAFRVNSPLHFGNGTRLTVT.

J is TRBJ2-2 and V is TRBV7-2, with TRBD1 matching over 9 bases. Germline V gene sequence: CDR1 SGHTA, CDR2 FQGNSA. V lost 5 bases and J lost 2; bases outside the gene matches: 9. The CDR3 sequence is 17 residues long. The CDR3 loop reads CASSLGRQGVNTGELFF. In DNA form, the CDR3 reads TGTGCCAGCAGCCTGGGGCGACAGGGGGTTAACACCGGGGAGCTGTTTTTT.

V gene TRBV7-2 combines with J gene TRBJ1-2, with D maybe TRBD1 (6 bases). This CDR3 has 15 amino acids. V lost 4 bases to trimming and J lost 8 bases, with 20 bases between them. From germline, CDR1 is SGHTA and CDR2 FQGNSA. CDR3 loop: CASSSNAGALVGYTF. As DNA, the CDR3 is TGTGCCAGCAGCTCAAACGCGGGGGCGTTAGTGGGCTACACCTTC.

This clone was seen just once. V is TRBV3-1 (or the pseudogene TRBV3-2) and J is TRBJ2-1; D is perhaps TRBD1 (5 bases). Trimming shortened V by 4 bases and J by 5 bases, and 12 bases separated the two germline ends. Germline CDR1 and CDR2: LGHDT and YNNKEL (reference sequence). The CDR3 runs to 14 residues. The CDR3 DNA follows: TGTGCCAGCAGCCCAGAAAGACAGAACAATGAGCAGTTCTTC. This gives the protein CASSPERQNNEQFF.

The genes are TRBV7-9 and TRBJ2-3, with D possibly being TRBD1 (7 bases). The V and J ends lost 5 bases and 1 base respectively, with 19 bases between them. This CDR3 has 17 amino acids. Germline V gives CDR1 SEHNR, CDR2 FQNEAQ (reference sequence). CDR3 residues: CASSPDYQRGRTDTQYF. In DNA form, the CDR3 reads TGTGCCAGCAGCCCGGACTACCAGAGGGGGCGCACAGATACGCAGTATTTT.

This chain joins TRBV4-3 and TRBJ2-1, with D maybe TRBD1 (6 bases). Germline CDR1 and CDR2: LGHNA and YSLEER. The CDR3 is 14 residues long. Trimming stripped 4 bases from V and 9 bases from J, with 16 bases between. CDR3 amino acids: CASSRRQVEGEQFF. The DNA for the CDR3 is TGCGCCAGCAGCCGGAGACAGGTAGAGGGTGAGCAGTTCTTC.

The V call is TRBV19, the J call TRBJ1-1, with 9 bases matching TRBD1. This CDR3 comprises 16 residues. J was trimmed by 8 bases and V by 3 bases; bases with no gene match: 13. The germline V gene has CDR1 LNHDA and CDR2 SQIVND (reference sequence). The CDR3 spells CASSIRGQGQRREAFF. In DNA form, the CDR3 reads TGTGCCAGTAGTATTCGGGGACAGGGCCAAAGGAGGGAAGCTTTCTTT.

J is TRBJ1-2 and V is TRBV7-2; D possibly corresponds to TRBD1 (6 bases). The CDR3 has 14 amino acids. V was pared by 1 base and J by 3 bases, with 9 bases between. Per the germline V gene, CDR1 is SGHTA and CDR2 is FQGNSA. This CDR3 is CASSLGDTYYGYTF. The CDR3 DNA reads TGTGCCAGCAGCTTAGGGGACACCTACTATGGCTACACCTTC.

CDR3 DNA sequence: TGCGCCAGCAGCCAAGATCGCAACACCCTGCGAGGGACCCAGTACTTC. Translated: CASSQDRNTLRGTQYF. V usage is TRBV4-1 and J usage is TRBJ2-5; D ambiguous. Germline CDR1 is MGHRA and CDR2 is YSYEKL. Trimming removed 0 bases from V and 7 bases from J, with 18 bases in between. The CDR3 extends over 16 amino acids.

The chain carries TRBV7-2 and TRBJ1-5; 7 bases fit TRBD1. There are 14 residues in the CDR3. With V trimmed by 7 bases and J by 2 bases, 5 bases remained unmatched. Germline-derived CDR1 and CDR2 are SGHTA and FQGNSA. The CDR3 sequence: CASTYGQGNQPQHF. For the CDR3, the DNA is TGTGCCAGCACCTATGGACAGGGCAATCAGCCCCAGCATTTT.

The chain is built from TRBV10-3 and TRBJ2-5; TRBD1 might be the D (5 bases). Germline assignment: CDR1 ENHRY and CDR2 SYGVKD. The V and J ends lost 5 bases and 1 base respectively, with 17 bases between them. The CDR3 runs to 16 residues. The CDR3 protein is CAISPILTGPQETQYF. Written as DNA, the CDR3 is TGTGCCATCAGTCCCATACTAACAGGACCCCAAGAGACCCAGTACTTC.

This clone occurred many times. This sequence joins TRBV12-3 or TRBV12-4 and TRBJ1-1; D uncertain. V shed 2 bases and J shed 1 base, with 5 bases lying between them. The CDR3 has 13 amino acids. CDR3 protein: CASSLMRNTEAFF. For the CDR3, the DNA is TGTGCCAGCAGTTTAATGCGGAACACTGAAGCTTTCTTT.

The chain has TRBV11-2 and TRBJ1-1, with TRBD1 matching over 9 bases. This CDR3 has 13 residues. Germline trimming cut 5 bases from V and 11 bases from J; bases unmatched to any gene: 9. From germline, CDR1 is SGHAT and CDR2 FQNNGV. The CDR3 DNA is TGTGCCAGCAGCCCAAATCGGGACAGGGTTGCTTTCTTT. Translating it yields CASSPNRDRVAFF.

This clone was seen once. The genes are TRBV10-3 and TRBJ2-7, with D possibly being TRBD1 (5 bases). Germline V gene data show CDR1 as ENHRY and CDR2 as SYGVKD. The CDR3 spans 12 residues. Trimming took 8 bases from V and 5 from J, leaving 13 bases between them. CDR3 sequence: CAIGQGVDEQYF. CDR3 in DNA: TGTGCCATCGGCCAGGGTGTGGACGAGCAGTACTTC.

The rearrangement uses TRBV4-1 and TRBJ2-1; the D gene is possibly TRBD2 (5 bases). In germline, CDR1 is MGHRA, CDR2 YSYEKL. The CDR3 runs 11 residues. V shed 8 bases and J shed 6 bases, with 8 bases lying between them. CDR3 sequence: CASQEGNEQFF. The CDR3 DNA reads TGCGCCAGCCAAGAGGGCAATGAGCAGTTCTTC.

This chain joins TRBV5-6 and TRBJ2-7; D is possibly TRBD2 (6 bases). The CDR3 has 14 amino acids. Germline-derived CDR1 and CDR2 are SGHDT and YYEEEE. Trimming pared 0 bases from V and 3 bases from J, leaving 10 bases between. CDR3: CASSLDGGNYEQYF. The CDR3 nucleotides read TGTGCCAGCAGCTTGGATGGAGGGAACTACGAGCAGTACTTC.

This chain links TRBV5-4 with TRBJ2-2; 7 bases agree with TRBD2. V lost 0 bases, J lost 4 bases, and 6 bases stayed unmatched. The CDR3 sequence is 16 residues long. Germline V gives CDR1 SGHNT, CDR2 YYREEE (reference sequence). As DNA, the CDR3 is TGTGCCAGCAGCTTGGAGGGTAGCGGGCCCACCGGGGAGCTGTTTTTT. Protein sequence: CASSLEGSGPTGELFF. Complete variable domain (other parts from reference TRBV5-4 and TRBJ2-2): ETGVTQSPTHLIKTRGQQVTLRCSSQSGHNTVSWYQQALGQGPQFIFQYYREEENGRGNFPPRFSGLQFPNYSSELNVNALELDDSALYLCASSLEGSGPTGELFFGEGSRLTVL.

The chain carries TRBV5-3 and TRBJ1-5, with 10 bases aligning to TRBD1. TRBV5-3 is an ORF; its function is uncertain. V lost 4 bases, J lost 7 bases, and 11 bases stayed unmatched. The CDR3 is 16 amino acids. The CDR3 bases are TGTGCCAGAAGCCCTTGGGACAGGGGTCAAGTCCAGCCCCAGCATTTT. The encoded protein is CARSPWDRGQVQPQHF.

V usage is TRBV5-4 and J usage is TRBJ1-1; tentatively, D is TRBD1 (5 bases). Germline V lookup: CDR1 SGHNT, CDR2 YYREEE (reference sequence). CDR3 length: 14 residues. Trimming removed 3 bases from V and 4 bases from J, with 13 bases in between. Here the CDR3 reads CASSSYDRATEAFF. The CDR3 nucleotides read TGTGCCAGCAGCTCTTATGACAGAGCCACTGAAGCTTTCTTT.